These T cell receptor beta chains were read from a single sample in a study of breast tumors, draining lymph nodes, adjacent tissues. MiXCR was run by TCRdb on the multiplex PCR reads, yielding one entry per CDR3 protein. The data show 160,000 or so distinct CDR3 sequences, 30% to 40% seen once. The sequencing sample was made of axillary lymph node tissue. Every receptor here comes from a female donor with breast cancer. Some clones in this sample may be carry-over from other donors' samples. CDR3s include the opening cysteine and the closing phenylalanine or tryptophan. D genes are given only for firm matches. The size of a clone is reported for some rows only, either as once, few or many, or as a class for expanded clones.

v_call	d_call	j_call	clone_size	cdr3_nt	cdr3_aa
TRBV6-6	TRBD2	TRBJ2-1	many	TGTGCCAGCAGAGGACTAGCGGGAGACGGTGAGCAGTTCTTC	CASRGLAGDGEQFF
TRBV27	TRBD1	TRBJ1-2	.	TGTGCCTCATTAGGGGGTAGACAGGGGGCCAACTATGGCTACACCTTC	CASLGGRQGANYGYTF
TRBV3-1	.	TRBJ2-7	many	TGTGCCAGCAGCGGAGCGGCCTTTCTTACTGAGCAGTACTTC	CASSGAAFLTEQYF
TRBV28	.	TRBJ2-4	few	TGTGCCAGCAGTCCCTCGGGCCACTGGGCCAAAAACATTCAGTACTTC	CASSPSGHWAKNIQYF
TRBV7-2	.	TRBJ2-7	many	TGTGCCAGCAGCTTTCGTATTGGGGGGCGCGAGCAGTACTTC	CASSFRIGGREQYF
TRBV20-1	.	TRBJ2-6	once	TGCAGTGCTCCGGACTTCTCGCACCTCTCTGGGGCCAACGTCCTGACTTTC	CSAPDFSHLSGANVLTF
TRBV20-1	TRBD1	TRBJ1-1	.	TGCAGTGCCCCGCTCCCGGCAGGGGGAACTGAAGCTTTCTTT	CSAPLPAGGTEAFF
TRBV19	.	TRBJ1-2	many	TGTGCCAGTAGTCTCTCCTCGAGTTCGGGCGGAAACACCTTC	CASSLSSSSGGNTF
TRBV10-3	TRBD1	TRBJ1-6	.	TGTGCCATCAATCGGGGGCAGGGGGGATCACCCCTCCACTTT	CAINRGQGGSPLHF
TRBV6-1	.	TRBJ2-2	.	TGTGCCAGCAGACCCCCCATAGGCACCGGGGAGCTGTTTTTT	CASRPPIGTGELFF
TRBV5-6	.	TRBJ2-3	.	TGTGCCAGCAGGCTAAGCACAGCTACGCAGTATTTT	CASRLSTATQYF
TRBV5-6	.	TRBJ1-1	.	TGTGCCAGCAGCTTGGTGGCAGGGGCAGGGAACACTGAAGCTTTCTTC	CASSLVAGAGNTEAFF
TRBV11-2	.	TRBJ1-2	.	TGTGCCAGCAGCCAGTTCCTCCGAGGGGACTATGGCTACACCTTC	CASSQFLRGDYGYTF
TRBV7-2	.	TRBJ2-1	many	TGTGCCAGCATACTCACAAGTCCCTCCTACAATGAGCAGTTCTTC	CASILTSPSYNEQFF
TRBV7-9	.	TRBJ2-7	many	TGTGCCAGCAGCTTCGGGGCCTACGAGCAGTACTTC	CASSFGAYEQYF
TRBV5-1	.	TRBJ1-4	many	TGCGCCAGCAGCGGGCAAGGTGGGCTGAATGAAAAACTGTTTTTT	CASSGQGGLNEKLFF
TRBV7-9	.	TRBJ2-7	.	TGTGCCAGCAGCTGGGGCAATGCCTACGAGCAGTACTTC	CASSWGNAYEQYF
TRBV19	TRBD2	TRBJ2-1	many	TGTGCCAGTTCACTAGCGGGAGGTTACAATGAGCAGTTCTTC	CASSLAGGYNEQFF
TRBV6-6	.	TRBJ1-5	many	TGTGCCAGCAGCTACCCTGGGCAGCCCCAGCATTTT	CASSYPGQPQHF
TRBV18	.	TRBJ1-5	many	TGTGCCAGCTCACCGGGTTCAGGGTCGCCCCAGCATTTT	CASSPGSGSPQHF
TRBV24-1	TRBD2	TRBJ2-2	.	TGTGCCACCAGTGGTTCTGGCGGGAGGATTAACACCGGGGAGCTGTTTTTT	CATSGSGGRINTGELFF
TRBV30	.	TRBJ1-6	many	TGTGCCTGGAGTGTAGGAGGGGACAATTCACCCCTCCACTTT	CAWSVGGDNSPLHF
TRBV20-1	.	TRBJ1-5	.	TGCAGTGCTAGAGATCTTAAGGTGGAGGCCCACGAGCATTTT	CSARDLKVEAHEHF
TRBV2	.	TRBJ1-6	many	TGTGCCAGCAGAGGACCGGAAGGCCTCCACTTT	CASRGPEGLHF
TRBV27	.	TRBJ1-5	many	TGTGCCAGCAGTTTATCCCGGAACCAGCCCCAGCATTTT	CASSLSRNQPQHF
TRBV2	.	TRBJ2-2	many	TGTGCCAGCAGTGAAGCTTACTTAACCGGGGAGCTGTTTTTT	CASSEAYLTGELFF
TRBV29-1	.	TRBJ2-1	.	TGCAGCGGAGGGGGGTATGAGCAGTTCTTC	CSGGGYEQFF
TRBV30	.	TRBJ1-3	many	TGTGCCTGGAGTAGGAAAAGCTCTGGAAACACCATATATTTT	CAWSRKSSGNTIYF
TRBV20-1	.	TRBJ1-1	.	TGCAGTGCTATACCCCTCGGGTTCTCAGCTTTCTTT	CSAIPLGFSAFF
TRBV7-9	.	TRBJ2-3	many	TGTGCCAGCAGCTTAGAAGTGTGGGGGGCAATAAATACGCAGTATTTT	CASSLEVWGAINTQYF
TRBV20-1	TRBD2	TRBJ2-5	.	TGCAGTGCTAGTTCCTTTGAGGCGGGGGGGAAGAGGACCCAGTACTTC	CSASSFEAGGKRTQYF
TRBV10-3	TRBD1	TRBJ1-1	.	TGTGCCAGCAAGGACAGGACGAACACTGAAGCTTTCTTT	CASKDRTNTEAFF
TRBV3-1	.	TRBJ1-5	.	TGTCCCAGTAGCGAGCATTCGGGAAGCAATCAGCCCCAGCATTTT	CPSSEHSGSNQPQHF
TRBV4-3	TRBD2	TRBJ2-5	many	TGCGCCAGCAGCCAGGGGAGCGGGAAGGGGGAGACCCAGTACTTC	CASSQGSGKGETQYF
TRBV5-1	.	TRBJ2-1	many	TGCGCCAGCAGCTTGGCGGGAATCAATGAGCAGTTCTTC	CASSLAGINEQFF
TRBV15	.	TRBJ2-1	many	TGTGCCACCAGCAGAGTTTGGGGGGAGTTGGGCAATGAGCAGTTCTTC	CATSRVWGELGNEQFF
TRBV24-1	TRBD1	TRBJ2-3	many	TGTGCCACCAGTGATTTGACAGGGGAAACAGATACGCAGTATTTT	CATSDLTGETDTQYF